This T cell receptor (beta chain) was sequenced during a study of persistence of HIV-infected CD4 T cells. Cells were stimulated with CMV-infected fibroblast lysates at roughly 9.1 ug/mL. Sorted nonresponding memory CD4+ T cells were CD40L-negative, CD69-negative, CD45RO-high. PBMCs were depleted of CD8+ T cells before stimulation. For around 17 hours, CD8-depleted PBMCs received anti-CD28/CD49d costimulation, a CD40-blocking antibody and enfuvirtide. A remark on this clone: Its antigen remains unidentified.

This was the immunoSEQ version 4 assay in survey mode. The assay was immunoSEQ multiplex PCR, and TCRdb's table has in-frame clones only and misses some. The repertoire holds 25,000 to 35,000 clones, with roughly four fifths as singletons. This specimen was CD4+ T cells sorted from PBMCs after roughly 18-hour stimulation, taken from a patient who received antiretroviral therapy. The clonotype was recovered from an adult man with HIV who was CMV-seropositive.

CDR3 sequence: CASSQDRKRGGTQYF. DNA for the CDR3: TGCGCCAGCAGCCAAGATAGGAAGCGGGGGGGCACGCAGTATTTT. This chain uses TRBV4-3 with TRBJ2-3; 10 nucleotides align to TRBD2. This CDR3 is built from 15 residues. Germline-derived CDR1 and CDR2 are LGHNA and YSLEER. Trimming took 0 bases from V and 9 from J; bases not matched to a gene: 6.